This TCR beta chain is drawn from a study of T cells in Graves' hyperthyroidism and ophthalmopathy. Regions amplified from RNA transcripts were the TCR beta CDR3 regions. First-round RT-PCR of the TCR CDR3 relied on the HTBI primer set. TCRdb passed the multiplex PCR reads through MiXCR, listing each CDR3 protein once. In the table there are a few hundred thousand distinct CDR3 sequences, roughly 13% of which are singletons. Uncontrolled infection, other autoimmune disease, pregnancy or lactation led to exclusion. The authors took PBMCs from 8 to 10 ml fresh peripheral blood. The CDR3 loop spans 17 amino acids. Unmatched junction bases numbered 7, after V lost 1 base and J lost 0 bases. CDR1 SGHVS and CDR2 FQNEAQ come from the germline V gene. With respect to this clonotype: Its antigen is not known.

Study-level findings and limits: The blood repertoire included most of the expanded thyroid clonotypes above 0.001.

What was sequenced was blood. J is TRBJ2-7 and V is TRBV7-8; TRBD2 agrees at 9 bases. The receptor comes from a man aged 25-45 years with Graves' hyperthyroidism that later progressed to Graves' ophthalmopathy. The CDR3 sequence: CASSLERGAGISYEQYF. The DNA of the CDR3 is TGTGCCAGCAGCTTAGAGCGGGGGGCGGGTATCTCCTACGAGCAGTACTTC.